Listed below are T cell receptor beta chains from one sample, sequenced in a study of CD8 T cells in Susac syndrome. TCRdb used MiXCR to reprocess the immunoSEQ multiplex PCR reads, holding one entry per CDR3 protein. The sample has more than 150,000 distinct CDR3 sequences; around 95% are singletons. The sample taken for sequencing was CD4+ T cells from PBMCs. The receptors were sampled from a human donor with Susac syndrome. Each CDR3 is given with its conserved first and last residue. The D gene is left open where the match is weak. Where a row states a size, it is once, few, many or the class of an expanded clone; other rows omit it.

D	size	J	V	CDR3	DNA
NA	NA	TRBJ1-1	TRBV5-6	CASSLLQGEAFF	TGTGCCAGCAGCTTGTTACAAGGGGAAGCTTTCTTT
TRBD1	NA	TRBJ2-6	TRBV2	CASTQTGLAGANVLTF	TGTGCCAGCACCCAGACAGGGCTGGCTGGGGCCAACGTCCTGACTTTC
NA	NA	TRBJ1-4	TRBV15	CATSRSGNSGEKLFF	TGTGCCACCAGCAGGTCAGGGAATTCAGGTGAAAAACTGTTTTTT
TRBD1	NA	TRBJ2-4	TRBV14	CASSQARTGENIQYF	TGTGCCAGCAGCCAAGCCCGGACAGGGGAAAACATTCAGTACTTC
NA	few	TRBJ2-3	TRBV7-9	CASSRRDPPDTQYF	TGTGCCAGCAGCCGCCGTGATCCCCCAGATACGCAGTATTTT
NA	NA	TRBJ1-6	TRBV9	CASSVGPGLNSPLHF	TGTGCCAGCAGCGTAGGCCCGGGTCTCAATTCACCCCTCCACTTT
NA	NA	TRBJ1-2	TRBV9	CASSKQVLDGYTF	TGTGCCAGCAGCAAACAGGTTTTGGATGGCTACACCTTC
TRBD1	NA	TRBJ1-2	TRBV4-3	CASSQDSQGATGYTF	TGCGCCAGCAGCCAAGATTCGCAGGGGGCGACTGGCTACACCTTC
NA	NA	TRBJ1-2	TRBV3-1	CASSQGTKVFGYTF	TGTGCCAGCAGCCAAGGAACCAAGGTTTTCGGCTACACCTTC
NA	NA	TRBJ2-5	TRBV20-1	CSARDIGRTQETQYF	TGCAGTGCTAGAGATATCGGACGGACCCAAGAGACCCAGTACTTC
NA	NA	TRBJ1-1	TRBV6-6	CASKPGSMNTEAFF	TGTGCCAGCAAACCAGGCTCCATGAACACTGAAGCTTTCTTT
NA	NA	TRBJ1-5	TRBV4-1	CASSQVAGVNQPQHF	TGCGCCAGCAGCCAAGTGGCAGGGGTTAATCAGCCCCAGCATTTT
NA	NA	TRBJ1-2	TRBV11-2	CASSLDRGAGGYTF	TGTGCCAGCAGCTTAGATCGCGGGGCCGGTGGCTACACCTTC
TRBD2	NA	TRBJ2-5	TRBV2	CASRLATETQYF	TGTGCCAGCAGACTAGCGACAGAGACCCAGTACTTC
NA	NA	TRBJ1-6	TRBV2	CASSGEPDSPLHF	TGTGCCAGCAGTGGGGAACCCGATTCACCCCTCCACTTT
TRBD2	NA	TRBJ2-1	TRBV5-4	CASSRDGTSGGYNEQFF	TGTGCCAGCAGCAGAGACGGGACTAGCGGGGGGTACAATGAGCAGTTCTTC
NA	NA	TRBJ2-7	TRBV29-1	CSVGTVAEQYF	TGCAGCGTTGGGACAGTCGCCGAGCAGTACTTC
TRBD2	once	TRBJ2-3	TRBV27	CASRTTSGGADTQYF	TGTGCCAGCAGAACGACTAGCGGGGGCGCAGATACGCAGTATTTT
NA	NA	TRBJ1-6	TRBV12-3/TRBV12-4	CASNRNSGPNSPLHF	TGTGCCAGCAATAGAAACTCGGGACCTAATTCACCCCTCCACTTT
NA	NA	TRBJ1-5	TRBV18	CASSPQGTGNQPQHF	TGTGCCAGCTCACCCCAGGGAACGGGCAATCAGCCCCAGCATTTT
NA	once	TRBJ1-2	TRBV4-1	CASSQDHFAGSVYGYTF	TGCGCCAGCAGCCAAGATCATTTTGCAGGGTCGGTCTATGGCTACACCTTC
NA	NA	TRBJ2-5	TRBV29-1	CSVDFAVQETQYF	TGCAGCGTCGACTTTGCGGTTCAAGAGACCCAGTACTTC
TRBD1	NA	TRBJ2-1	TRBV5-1	CASRQGPDNEQFF	TGCGCCAGCCGACAGGGGCCTGACAATGAGCAGTTCTTC
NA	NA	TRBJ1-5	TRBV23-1	CASSEQGWDDRPQHF	TGCGCCAGCAGTGAACAGGGATGGGACGATCGGCCCCAGCATTTT
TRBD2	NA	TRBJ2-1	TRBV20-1	CSAEPSGGSYNEQFF	TGCAGTGCCGAGCCTAGCGGGGGCTCCTACAATGAGCAGTTCTTC
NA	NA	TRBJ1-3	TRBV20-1	CSARDSAHSGNTIYF	TGCAGTGCTAGAGATAGCGCACACTCTGGAAACACCATATATTTT
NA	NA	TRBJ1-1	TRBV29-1	CSVAQGEATEAFF	TGCAGCGTCGCACAGGGTGAGGCCACTGAAGCTTTCTTT
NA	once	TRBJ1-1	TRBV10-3	CAISEVATEAFF	TGTGCCATCAGTGAGGTAGCTACTGAAGCTTTCTTT
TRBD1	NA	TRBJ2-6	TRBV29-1	CSVKGAKGANVLTF	TGCAGCGTTAAGGGGGCGAAAGGGGCCAACGTCCTGACTTTC
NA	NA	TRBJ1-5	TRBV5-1	CASSLDNYSNQPQHF	TGCGCCAGCAGCTTGGACAATTATAGCAATCAGCCCCAGCATTTT
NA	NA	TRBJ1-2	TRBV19	CATSRAFYGYTF	TGTGCCACCTCACGGGCATTCTATGGCTACACCTTC
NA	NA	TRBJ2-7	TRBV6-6	CASSDRGLREQYF	TGTGCCAGCAGTGACCGAGGGCTCAGAGAGCAGTACTTC
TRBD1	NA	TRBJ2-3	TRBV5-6	CASSLGDRRTDTQYF	TGTGCCAGCAGCTTGGGGGACAGGCGCACAGATACGCAGTATTTT
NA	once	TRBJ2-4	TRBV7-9	CASSLDENIQYF	TGTGCCAGCAGCTTAGACGAAAACATTCAGTACTTC
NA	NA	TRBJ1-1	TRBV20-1	CSARGPLNTEAFF	TGCAGTGCTAGAGGGCCCTTGAACACTGAAGCTTTCTTT
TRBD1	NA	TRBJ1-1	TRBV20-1	CSAKRQGTEAFF	TGCAGTGCTAAACGACAGGGCACTGAAGCTTTCTTT
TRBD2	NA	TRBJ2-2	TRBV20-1	CSARNPRPTSEIGELFF	TGCAGTGCTAGAAATCCCCGGCCAACTAGCGAGATCGGGGAGCTGTTTTTT
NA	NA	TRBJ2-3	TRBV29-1	CSALAGGRNTQYF	TGCAGCGCCCTCGCCGGGGGCAGAAATACGCAGTATTTT
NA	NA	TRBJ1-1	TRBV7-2	CASSFPAREAFF	TGTGCCAGCAGCTTCCCAGCGCGCGAAGCTTTCTTT
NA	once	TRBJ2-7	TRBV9	CASSVAQGTYEQYF	TGTGCCAGCAGCGTAGCACAAGGCACCTACGAGCAGTACTTC
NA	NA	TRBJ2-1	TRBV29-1	CSVDPGGTEQFF	TGCAGCGTTGATCCTGGGGGCACTGAGCAGTTCTTC
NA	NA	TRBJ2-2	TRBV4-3	CASSQGSIRNTGELFF	TGCGCCAGCAGCCAAGGGAGTATTAGAAACACCGGGGAGCTGTTTTTT
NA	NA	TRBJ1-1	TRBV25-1	CATQGRVGTEAFF	TGTGCCACCCAGGGCAGGGTGGGTACTGAAGCTTTCTTT
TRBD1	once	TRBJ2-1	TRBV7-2	CASSLGQANNEQFF	TGTGCCAGCAGCTTGGGACAGGCCAACAATGAGCAGTTCTTC
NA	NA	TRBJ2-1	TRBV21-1	CASSTEGGWLFFNEQFF	TGTGCCAGCAGCACTGAGGGCGGCTGGCTATTTTTCAATGAGCAGTTCTTC
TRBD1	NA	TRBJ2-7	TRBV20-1	CSAEGGTGTLDEQYF	TGCAGCGCAGAGGGGGGGACAGGGACTCTCGACGAGCAGTACTTC
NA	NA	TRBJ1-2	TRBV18	CASSPFTTRNPYGYTF	TGTGCCAGCTCACCATTTACAACCCGAAACCCCTATGGCTACACCTTC
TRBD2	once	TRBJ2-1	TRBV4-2	CASSSGAPSLRNEQFF	TGTGCCAGCAGCAGCGGGGCCCCTTCCCTACGGAATGAGCAGTTCTTC
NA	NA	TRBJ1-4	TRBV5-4	CASSPDLGNEKLFF	TGTGCCAGCAGCCCGGACCTGGGGAATGAAAAACTGTTTTTT
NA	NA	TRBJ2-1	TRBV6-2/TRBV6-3	CASSPQGGPYNEQFF	TGTGCCAGCAGCCCCCAGGGGGGGCCCTACAATGAGCAGTTCTTC
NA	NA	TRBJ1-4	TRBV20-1	CSARDRGDGGEKLFF	TGCAGTGCTAGAGATCGTGGGGACGGGGGTGAAAAACTGTTTTTT
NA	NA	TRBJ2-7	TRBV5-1	CASSHGLGSSYEQYF	TGCGCCAGCAGCCACGGTTTGGGCAGCTCCTACGAGCAGTACTTC
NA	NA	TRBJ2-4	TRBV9	CASSPAAKNIQYF	TGTGCCAGCAGCCCAGCCGCCAAAAACATTCAGTACTTC
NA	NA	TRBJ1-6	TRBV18	CASSPKGSPLHF	TGTGCCAGCTCCCCCAAAGGGTCACCCCTCCACTTT
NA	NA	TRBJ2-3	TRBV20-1	CSARPLTAYADTQYF	TGCAGTGCTAGGCCCCTGACAGCCTATGCAGATACGCAGTATTTT
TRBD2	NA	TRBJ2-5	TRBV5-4	CASSHRGGLETQYF	TGTGCCAGCAGCCACCGGGGGGGGTTAGAGACCCAGTACTTC
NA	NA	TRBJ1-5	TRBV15	CATRQDNQPQHF	TGTGCCACCAGGCAGGACAATCAGCCCCAGCATTTT